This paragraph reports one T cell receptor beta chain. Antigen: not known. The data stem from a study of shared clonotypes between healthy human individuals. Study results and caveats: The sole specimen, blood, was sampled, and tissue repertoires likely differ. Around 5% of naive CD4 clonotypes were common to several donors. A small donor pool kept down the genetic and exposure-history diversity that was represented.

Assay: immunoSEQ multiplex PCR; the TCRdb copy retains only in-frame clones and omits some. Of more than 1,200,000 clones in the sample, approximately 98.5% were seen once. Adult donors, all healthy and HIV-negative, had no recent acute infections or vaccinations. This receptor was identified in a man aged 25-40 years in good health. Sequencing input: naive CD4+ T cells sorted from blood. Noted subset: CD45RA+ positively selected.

CDR3 sequence: CSVGFGTETYEQYF. The CDR3 nucleotides are TGCAGCGTTGGGTTTGGGACCGAGACCTACGAGCAGTACTTC. The genes are TRBV29-1 and TRBJ2-7; D is possibly TRBD1 or TRBD2 (5 bases each). The CDR3 is 14 residues long. V was shortened by 4 bases and J by 2 bases, with 15 bases between the two germline ends. The V gene's germline CDR1 is SQVTM and CDR2 ANQGSEA.